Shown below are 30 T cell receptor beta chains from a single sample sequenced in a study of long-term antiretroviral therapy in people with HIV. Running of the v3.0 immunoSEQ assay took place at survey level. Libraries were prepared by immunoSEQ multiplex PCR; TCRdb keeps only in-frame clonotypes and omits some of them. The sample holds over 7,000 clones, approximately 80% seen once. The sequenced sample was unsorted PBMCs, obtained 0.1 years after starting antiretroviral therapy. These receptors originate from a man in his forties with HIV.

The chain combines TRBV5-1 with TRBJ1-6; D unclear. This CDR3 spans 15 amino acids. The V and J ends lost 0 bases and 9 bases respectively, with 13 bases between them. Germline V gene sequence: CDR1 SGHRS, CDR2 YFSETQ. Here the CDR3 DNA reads TGCGCCAGCAGCTTGGAGTCGTTCGGCGGTTCACCCCTCCACTTT. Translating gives CASSLESFGGSPLHF.

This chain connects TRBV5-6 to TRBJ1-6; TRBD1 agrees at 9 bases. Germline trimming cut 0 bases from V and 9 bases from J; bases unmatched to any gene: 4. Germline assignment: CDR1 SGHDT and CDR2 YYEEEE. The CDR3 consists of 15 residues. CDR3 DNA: TGTGCCAGCAGCTTGGGGGGGACAGGGACTTCACCCCTCCACTTT. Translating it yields CASSLGGTGTSPLHF. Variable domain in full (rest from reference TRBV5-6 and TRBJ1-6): DAGVTQSPTHLIKTRGQQVTLRCSPKSGHDTVSWYQQALGQGPQFIFQYYEEEERQRGNFPDRFSGHQFPNYSSELNVNALLLGDSALYLCASSLGGTGTSPLHFGNGTRLTVT.

The CDR3: CASSPDTHEQYF. The CDR3 DNA sequence: TGCGCCAGCAGCCCCGACACCCACGAGCAGTACTTC. The rearrangement joins TRBV5-1 to TRBJ2-7; D not certain. The CDR3 sequence is 12 residues long. Trimming left V 4 bases short and J 5 bases short, with 10 bases between. Germline CDR1 reads SGHRS; CDR2 reads YFSETQ. The whole variable domain, filled in from reference TRBV5-1 and TRBJ2-7, reads KAGVTQTPRYLIKTRGQQVTLSCSPISGHRSVSWYQQTPGQGLQFLFEYFSETQRNKGNFPGRFSGRQFSNSRSEMNVSTLELGDSALYLCASSPDTHEQYFGPGTRLTVT.

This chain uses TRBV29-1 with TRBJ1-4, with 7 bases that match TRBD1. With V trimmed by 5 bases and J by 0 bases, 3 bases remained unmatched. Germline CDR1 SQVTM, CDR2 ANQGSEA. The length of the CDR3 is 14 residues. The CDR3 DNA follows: TGCAGCGTTTCGACAGGGCCAACTAATGAAAAACTGTTTTTT. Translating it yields CSVSTGPTNEKLFF.

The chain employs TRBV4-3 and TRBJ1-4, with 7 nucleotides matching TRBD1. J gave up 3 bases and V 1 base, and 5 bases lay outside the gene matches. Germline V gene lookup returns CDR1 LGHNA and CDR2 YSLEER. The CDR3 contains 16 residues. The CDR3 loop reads CASSQGKGAANEKLFF. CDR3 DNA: TGCGCCAGCAGCCAAGGCAAGGGGGCTGCTAATGAAAAACTGTTTTTT.

The CDR3, as DNA: TGTGCCAGCAGTCTGACAGTCACAGATACGCAGTATTTT. Encoded protein: CASSLTVTDTQYF. The rearrangement links TRBV6-4 to TRBJ2-3; D is possibly TRBD1 (5 bases). Germline values: CDR1 MRHNA, CDR2 SNTAGT. The V gene lost 5 bases and the J gene lost 2 bases, with 8 bases spanning the gap. The CDR3 covers 13 residues.

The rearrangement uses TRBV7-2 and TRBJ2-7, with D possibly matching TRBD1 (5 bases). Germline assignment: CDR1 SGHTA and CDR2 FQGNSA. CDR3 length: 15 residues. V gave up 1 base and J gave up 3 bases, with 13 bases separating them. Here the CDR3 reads CASSLGTGNYYEQYF. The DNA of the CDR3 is TGTGCCAGCAGCTTAGGTACAGGCAACTACTACGAGCAGTACTTC.

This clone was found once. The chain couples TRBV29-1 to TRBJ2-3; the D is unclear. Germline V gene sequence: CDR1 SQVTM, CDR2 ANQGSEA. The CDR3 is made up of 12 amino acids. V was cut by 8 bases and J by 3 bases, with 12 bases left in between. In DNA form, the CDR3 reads TGCAGCACCCTCCCCCTGACAGATACGCAGTATTTT. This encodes CSTLPLTDTQYF.

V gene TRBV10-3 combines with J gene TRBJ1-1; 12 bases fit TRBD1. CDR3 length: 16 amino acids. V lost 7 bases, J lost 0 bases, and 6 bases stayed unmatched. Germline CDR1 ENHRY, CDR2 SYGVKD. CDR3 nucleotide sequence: TGTGCCATCAAGGCAGGGACAGGGGGCTTGAACACTGAAGCTTTCTTT. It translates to CAIKAGTGGLNTEAFF.

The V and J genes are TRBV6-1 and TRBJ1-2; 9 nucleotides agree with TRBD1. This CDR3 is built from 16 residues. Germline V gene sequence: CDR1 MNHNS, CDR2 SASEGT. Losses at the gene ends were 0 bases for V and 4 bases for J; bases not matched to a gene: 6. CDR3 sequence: CASSEAGTGFSYGYTF. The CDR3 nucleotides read TGTGCCAGCAGTGAAGCTGGGACAGGGTTTTCCTATGGCTACACCTTC.

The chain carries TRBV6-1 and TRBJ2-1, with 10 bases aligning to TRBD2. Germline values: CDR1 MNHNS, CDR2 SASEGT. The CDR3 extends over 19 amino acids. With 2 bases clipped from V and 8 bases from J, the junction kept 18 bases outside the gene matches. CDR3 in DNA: TGTGCCAGCAGTGAAAACATTTGGGTTAGCGGGGGGTACGGGGATGAGCAGTTCTTC. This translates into CASSENIWVSGGYGDEQFF.

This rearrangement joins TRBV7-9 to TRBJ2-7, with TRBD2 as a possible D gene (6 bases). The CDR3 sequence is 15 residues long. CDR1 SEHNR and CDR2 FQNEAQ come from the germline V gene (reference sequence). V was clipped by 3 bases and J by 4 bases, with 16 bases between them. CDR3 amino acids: CASSLLAAGPYEQYF. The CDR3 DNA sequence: TGTGCCAGCAGCTTGTTAGCGGCAGGGCCATACGAGCAGTACTTC.

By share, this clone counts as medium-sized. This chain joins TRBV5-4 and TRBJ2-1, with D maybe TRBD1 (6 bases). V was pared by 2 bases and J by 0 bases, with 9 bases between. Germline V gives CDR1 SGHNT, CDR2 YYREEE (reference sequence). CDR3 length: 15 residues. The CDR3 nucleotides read TGTGCCAGCAGCTTTCCGACAGGCTCCTACAATGAGCAGTTCTTC. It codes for CASSFPTGSYNEQFF. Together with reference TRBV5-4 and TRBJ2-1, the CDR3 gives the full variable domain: ETGVTQSPTHLIKTRGQQVTLRCSSQSGHNTVSWYQQALGQGPQFIFQYYREEENGRGNFPPRFSGLQFPNYSSELNVNALELDDSALYLCASSFPTGSYNEQFFGPGTRLTVL.

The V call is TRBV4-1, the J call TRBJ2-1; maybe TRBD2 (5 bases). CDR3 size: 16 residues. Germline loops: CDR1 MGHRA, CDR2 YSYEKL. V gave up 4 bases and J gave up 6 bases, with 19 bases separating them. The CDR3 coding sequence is TGCGCCAGCAGCCCCCCCGGGGTCATTGGGCTCAATGAGCAGTTCTTC. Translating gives CASSPPGVIGLNEQFF.

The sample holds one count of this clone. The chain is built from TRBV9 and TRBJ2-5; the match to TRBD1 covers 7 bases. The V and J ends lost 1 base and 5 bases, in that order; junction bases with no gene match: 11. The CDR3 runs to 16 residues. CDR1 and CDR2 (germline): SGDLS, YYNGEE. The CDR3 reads CASSVRGRGKIETQYF. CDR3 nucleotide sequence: TGTGCCAGCAGCGTAAGGGGCAGGGGGAAGATTGAGACCCAGTACTTC.

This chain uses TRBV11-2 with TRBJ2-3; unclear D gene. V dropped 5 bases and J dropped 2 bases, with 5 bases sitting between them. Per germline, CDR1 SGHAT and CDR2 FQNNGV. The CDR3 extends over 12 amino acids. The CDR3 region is CASSRYTDTQYF. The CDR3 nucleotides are TGTGCCAGCAGCCGTTACACAGATACGCAGTATTTT.

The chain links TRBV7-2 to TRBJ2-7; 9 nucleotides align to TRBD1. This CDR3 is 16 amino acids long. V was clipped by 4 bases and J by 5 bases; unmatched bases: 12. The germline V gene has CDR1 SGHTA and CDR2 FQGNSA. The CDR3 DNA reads TGTGCCAGCAGCTCCCACGGGACAGGGAATAGAAACGAGCAGTACTTC. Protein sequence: CASSSHGTGNRNEQYF. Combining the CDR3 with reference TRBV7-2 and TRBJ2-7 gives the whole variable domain GAGVSQSPSNKVTEKGKDVELRCDPISGHTALYWYRQSLGQGLEFLIYFQGNSAPDKSGLPSDRFSAERTGGSVSTLTIQRTQQEDSAVYLCASSSHGTGNRNEQYFGPGTRLTVT.

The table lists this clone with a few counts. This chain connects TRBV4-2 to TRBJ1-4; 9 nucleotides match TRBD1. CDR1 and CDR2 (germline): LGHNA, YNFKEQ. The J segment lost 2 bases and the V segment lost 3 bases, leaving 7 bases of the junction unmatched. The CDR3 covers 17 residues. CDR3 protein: CASSQDGQGLTNEKLFF. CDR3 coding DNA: TGTGCCAGCAGCCAGGACGGACAGGGGTTGACTAATGAAAAACTGTTTTTT.

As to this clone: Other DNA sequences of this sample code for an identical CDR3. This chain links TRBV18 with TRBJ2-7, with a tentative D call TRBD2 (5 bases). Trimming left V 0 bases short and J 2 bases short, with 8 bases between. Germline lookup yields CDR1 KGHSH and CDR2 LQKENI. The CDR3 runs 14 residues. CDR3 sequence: CASSPPDGTYEQYF. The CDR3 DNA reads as TGTGCCAGCTCACCACCGGACGGGACCTACGAGCAGTACTTC.

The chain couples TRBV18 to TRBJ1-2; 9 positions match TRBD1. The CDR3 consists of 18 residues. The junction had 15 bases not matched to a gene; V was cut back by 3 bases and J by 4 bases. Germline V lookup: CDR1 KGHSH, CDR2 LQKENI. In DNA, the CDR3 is TGTGCCAGCTCACCGAAACAGGGGGCGCAAAGTGGATCCTATGGCTACACCTTC. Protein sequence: CASSPKQGAQSGSYGYTF.

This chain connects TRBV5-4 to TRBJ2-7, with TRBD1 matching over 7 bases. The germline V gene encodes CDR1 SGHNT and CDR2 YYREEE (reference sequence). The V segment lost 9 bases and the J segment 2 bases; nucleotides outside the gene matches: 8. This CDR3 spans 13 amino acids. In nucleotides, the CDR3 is TGTGCCATGGAGTCGGGACAGACCTACGAGCAGTACTTC. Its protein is CAMESGQTYEQYF.

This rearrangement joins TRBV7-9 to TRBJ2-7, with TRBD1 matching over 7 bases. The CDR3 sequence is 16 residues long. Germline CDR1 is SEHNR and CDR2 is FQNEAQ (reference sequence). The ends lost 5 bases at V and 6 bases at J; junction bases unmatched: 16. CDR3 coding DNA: TGTGCCAGCAGCCCCCCCACGACAGGGATTGCGGGCGAGCAGTACTTC. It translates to CASSPPTTGIAGEQYF.

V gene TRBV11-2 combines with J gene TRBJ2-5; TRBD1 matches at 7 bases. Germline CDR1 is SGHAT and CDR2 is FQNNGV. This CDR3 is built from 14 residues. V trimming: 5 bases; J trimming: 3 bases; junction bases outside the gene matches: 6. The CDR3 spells CASSHYRGEETQYF. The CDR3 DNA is TGTGCCAGCAGCCACTACAGGGGAGAAGAGACCCAGTACTTC.

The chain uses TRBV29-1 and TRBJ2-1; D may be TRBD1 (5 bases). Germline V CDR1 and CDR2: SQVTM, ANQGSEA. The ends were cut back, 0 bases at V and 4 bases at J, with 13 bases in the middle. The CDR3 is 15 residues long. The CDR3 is CSVEEAGNNYNEQFF. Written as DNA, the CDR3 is TGCAGCGTTGAAGAAGCAGGGAACAATTACAATGAGCAGTTCTTC.

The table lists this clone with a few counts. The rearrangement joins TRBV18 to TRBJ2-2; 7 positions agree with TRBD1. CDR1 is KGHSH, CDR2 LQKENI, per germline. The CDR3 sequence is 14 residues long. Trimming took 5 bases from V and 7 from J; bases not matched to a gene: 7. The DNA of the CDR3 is TGTGCCAGCTCATCGGGGACAGCCCGCGGGGAGCTGTTTTTT. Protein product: CASSSGTARGELFF.

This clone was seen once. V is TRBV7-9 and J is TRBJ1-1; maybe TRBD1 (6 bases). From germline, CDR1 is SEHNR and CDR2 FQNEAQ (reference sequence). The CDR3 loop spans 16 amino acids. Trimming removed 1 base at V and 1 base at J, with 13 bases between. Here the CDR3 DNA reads TGTGCCAGCAGCTTAGTGGGCGGACAGTGGAACACTGAAGCTTTCTTT. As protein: CASSLVGGQWNTEAFF. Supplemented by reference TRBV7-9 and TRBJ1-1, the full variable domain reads DTGVSQNPRHKITKRGQNVTFRCDPISEHNRLYWYRQTLGQGPEFLTYFQNEAQLEKSRLLSDRFSAERPKGSFSTLEIQRTEQGDSAMYLCASSLVGGQWNTEAFFGQGTRLTVV.

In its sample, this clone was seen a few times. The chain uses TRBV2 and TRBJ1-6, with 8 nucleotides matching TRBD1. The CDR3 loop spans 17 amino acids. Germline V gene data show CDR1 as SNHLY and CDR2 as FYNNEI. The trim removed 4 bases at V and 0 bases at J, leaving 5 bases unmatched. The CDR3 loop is CASSVDRASSYNSPLHF. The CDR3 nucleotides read TGTGCCAGCAGTGTGGACAGGGCCAGCTCCTATAATTCACCCCTCCACTTT.

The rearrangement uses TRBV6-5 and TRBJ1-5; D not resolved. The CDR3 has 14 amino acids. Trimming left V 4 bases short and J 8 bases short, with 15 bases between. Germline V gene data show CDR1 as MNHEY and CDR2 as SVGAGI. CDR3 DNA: TGTGCCAGCAGTTCTTTTCGGTATACTGAGCCCCAGCATTTT. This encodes CASSSFRYTEPQHF.

The CDR3 DNA is TGTGCCAGCAGCTTCTTGACTAACTATGGCTACACCTTC. This gives the protein CASSFLTNYGYTF. This sequence joins TRBV5-6 and TRBJ1-2; D gene ambiguous. This CDR3 spans 13 amino acids. Trimming removed 2 bases from V and 0 bases from J, with 5 bases in between. The germline V gene has CDR1 SGHDT and CDR2 YYEEEE.

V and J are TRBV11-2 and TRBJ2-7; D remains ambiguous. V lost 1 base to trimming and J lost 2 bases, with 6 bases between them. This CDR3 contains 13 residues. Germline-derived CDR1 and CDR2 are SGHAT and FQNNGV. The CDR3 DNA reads TGTGCCAGCAGCTTAGCTCAGACCTACGAGCAGTACTTC. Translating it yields CASSLAQTYEQYF.